This T cell receptor beta chain was captured by sequencing in a study of cytomegalovirus exposure and HLA in healthy donors. The length of the CDR3 is 13 residues. V lost 4 bases to trimming and J lost 5 bases; unmatched junction nucleotides: 4. Germline-derived CDR1 and CDR2 are ENHRY and SYGVKD. As regards this clone: Its antigen is unknown.

Whole-study results and caveats: Subsequent analysis found a tendency for first-cohort TCR clusters to co-occur within the 120 or so validation repertoires. It was 160 or so TCR beta chains that were listed as cytomegalovirus-associated. For most TCR sequences rarity was the rule, although some public TCRs occurred in many donors.

Using immunoSEQ multiplex PCR, the repertoire was profiled, and TCRdb retains in-frame clones only, with some absent. Of 90,000 to 150,000 clones listed, roughly 90% are singletons. These donors were members of the roughly 120-subject validation cohort, a group separate from the approximately 680-subject first cohort. The sequenced sample was PBMCs. V gene TRBV10-3 combines with J gene TRBJ2-7; 8 bases align to TRBD1. This receptor was identified in a young woman in good health and CMV-seropositive. Written as DNA, the CDR3 is TGTGCCATCAGTGTGTCAGGGGGCGACGAGCAGTACTTC. As protein: CAISVSGGDEQYF.